The next 22 T cell receptor beta chains were all read from a single sample in a study of blood T cells in healthy people across ages. Together with a sample-barcoded 5' primer, a J-beta primer mix was included in a second PCR lasting about 7 to 12 cycles. TCRdb re-derived calls from the 5' RACE reads in MiXCR, one entry per CDR3 protein. This sample carries more than 800,000 distinct CDR3 sequences, under 35% of them seen once, and the ten largest clones take 15% to 20%. Sequenced input: blood. The source is a woman of 80 years or more in good health.

The table lists this clonotype with many counts. The rearrangement joins TRBV29-1 to TRBJ1-2, with 10 bases identical to TRBD1. Germline V gives CDR1 SQVTM, CDR2 ANQGSEA. This CDR3 comprises 15 residues. With V trimmed by 5 bases and J by 4 bases, 10 bases remained unmatched. In DNA form, the CDR3 reads TGCAGCGTTCGGGGACAGGGGAACGGAGGCTATGGCTACACCTTC. Translation gives CSVRGQGNGGYGYTF.

This clonotype was seen repeatedly, ten times or more. This sequence joins TRBV6-6 and TRBJ2-7; 11 bases are a match to TRBD1. The germline V gene encodes CDR1 MNHNY and CDR2 SVGAGI (reference sequence). V shed 6 bases and J 4 bases; nucleotides not matched to a gene: 8. CDR3 length equals 15 residues. The CDR3 protein is CASSRGTGGKYEQYF. The DNA of the CDR3 is TGTGCCAGCAGCCGCGGGACAGGGGGAAAGTACGAGCAGTACTTC.

The V call is TRBV9, the J call TRBJ2-2; TRBD1 is a possible D gene (5 bases). V gave up 1 base and J gave up 2 bases, with 9 bases separating them. The germline gives CDR1 SGDLS, CDR2 YYNGEE. The length of the CDR3 is 15 residues. The CDR3 DNA is TGTGCCAGCAGCGTAACCCAGGGAAACACCGGGGAGCTGTTTTTT. Translating it yields CASSVTQGNTGELFF.

This clonotype showed up just a few times. The genes are TRBV3-1 and TRBJ2-2; D may be TRBD1 (6 bases). The V end was cut by 8 bases, the J end by 0 bases, with 10 bases between. Per germline, CDR1 LGHDT and CDR2 YNNKEL (reference sequence). This CDR3 spans 14 amino acids. The CDR3 region has the DNA TGTGCCAGCCCACAGGGTTCGAACACCGGGGAGCTGTTTTTT. Protein: CASPQGSNTGELFF.

Worth noting for this clonotype: The germline gene is not matched at one end of the junction; a read error may be the cause. The V call is TRBV5-6, the J call TRBJ1-1; possible D gene TRBD1, 6 bases. The germline V gene has CDR1 SGHDT and CDR2 YYEEEE. The CDR3 totals 14 residues. The CDR3 sequence: CACSLQGGGIEAFF. CDR3 sequence (DNA): TGTGCCTGCAGCCTACAGGGAGGGGGTATTGAAGCTTTCTTT.

With respect to this clonotype: This clone may be a read error of a much larger clone one base away. The chain joins TRBV7-9 to TRBJ2-4; no reliable D call. The J call is doubtful: the DNA matches TRBJ2-7 better. In germline, CDR1 is SEHNR, CDR2 FQNEAQ (reference sequence). CDR3 length: 12 residues. In nucleotides, the CDR3 is TGTGCCAGCAGCTATGTGGTCTACGAGCAGTACTTC. It is translated as CASSYVVYEQYF.

On this clonotype itself: A read error may account for a junction end that differs from germline. This chain connects TRBV25-1 to TRBJ1-6; D uncertain. The CDR3 is 11 amino acids. CDR1 MGHDK and CDR2 SYGVNS come from the germline V gene. The CDR3 bases are TGTGCCAGCAGTGAATATGGACCCCCCCACTTT. Its protein is CASSEYGPPHF.

The rearrangement joins TRBV7-9 to TRBJ2-1; TRBD1 agrees at 7 bases. The CDR3 loop spans 17 amino acids. Unmatched junction bases numbered 13, after V lost 5 bases and J lost 3 bases. The V gene's germline CDR1 is SEHNR and CDR2 FQNEAQ (reference sequence). The CDR3 loop is CASSPPRQGKDYNEQFF. CDR3 bases: TGTGCCAGCAGCCCCCCAAGACAGGGAAAAGACTACAATGAGCAGTTCTTC.

The rearrangement uses TRBV5-6 and TRBJ2-1; D is perhaps TRBD2 (6 bases). The length of the CDR3 is 17 residues. CDR1 is SGHDT and CDR2 is YYEEEE in the germline V gene. Between the trimmed V and J ends, which lost 2 bases and 10 bases, there was a span of 25 bases. Here the CDR3 reads CASSFFGLGGVPYEQFF. Written as DNA, the CDR3 is TGTGCCAGCAGCTTTTTTGGCCTCGGGGGTGTTCCCTACGAGCAGTTCTTC.

This clonotype turned up a few times. A much larger clone lies one base from this, so it may be a read error. The chain combines TRBV29-1 with TRBJ2-1; D is possibly TRBD1 (7 bases). The CDR3 is 13 amino acids. V lost 4 bases, J lost 4 bases, and 11 bases lay in between. Germline V gene lookup returns CDR1 SQVTM and CDR2 ANQGSEA. The CDR3 protein is CSVGRDRYNEQFF. The DNA of the CDR3 is TGCAGCGTTGGGAGGGACAGATACAATGAGCAGTTCTTC.

There are a few counts of this clonotype. The chain uses TRBV5-6 and TRBJ2-7, with 8 nucleotides matching TRBD1. This CDR3 spans 17 amino acids. The V gene's germline CDR1 is SGHDT and CDR2 YYEEEE. Trimming at V came to 6 bases and at J to 0 bases, leaving 14 bases not matched to a gene. The CDR3 region is CASTMGAGGGPSYEQYF. Here the CDR3 DNA reads TGTGCCAGCACCATGGGGGCAGGGGGCGGACCCTCCTACGAGCAGTACTTC.

The V gene is TRBV5-5, the J gene TRBJ2-1; TRBD1 is a possible D gene (5 bases). Germline lookup yields CDR1 SGHKS and CDR2 YYEKEE (reference sequence). V was clipped by 2 bases and J by 3 bases, with 12 bases between them. There are 15 residues in the CDR3. The CDR3 DNA reads TGTGCCAGCAGCTTTCAGGCGGACAACTACAATGAGCAGTTCTTC. Protein: CASSFQADNYNEQFF.

This clonotype was found many times. The J gene is TRBJ2-1, the V gene TRBV29-1, with D unresolved. CDR3 size: 12 residues. V was clipped by 5 bases and J by 7 bases, with 12 bases between them. CDR1 is SQVTM and CDR2 is ANQGSEA in the germline V gene. The CDR3 protein is CSVRSTGNEQFF. CDR3 in DNA: TGCAGCGTTAGGTCAACTGGGAATGAGCAGTTCTTC.

This clonotype was seen many times. The rearrangement joins TRBV7-2 to TRBJ2-3; D tentatively reads TRBD1 or TRBD2 (7 bases each). CDR3 length: 15 amino acids. Between the trimmed V and J ends, which lost 5 bases and 3 bases, there was a span of 15 bases. Germline V gene sequence: CDR1 SGHTA, CDR2 FQGNSA. CDR3 DNA: TGTGCCAGCAGCCAGAACAGGGGAGGGACAGATACGCAGTATTTT. Translated, it gives CASSQNRGGTDTQYF.

The sample holds many counts of this clonotype. V usage is TRBV5-1 and J usage is TRBJ2-1; TRBD2 agrees at 13 bases. With V trimmed by 1 base and J by 7 bases, 2 bases remained unmatched. The CDR3 contains 15 residues. Germline lookup yields CDR1 SGHRS and CDR2 YFSETQ. CDR3 protein: CASSLTSGGENEQFF. The DNA for the CDR3 is TGCGCCAGCAGCTTGACTAGCGGGGGGGAAAATGAGCAGTTCTTC.

In its sample, this clonotype was seen once. V gene TRBV10-3 combines with J gene TRBJ2-7; tentatively, D is TRBD1 (5 bases). The CDR3 sequence is 14 residues long. Per the germline V gene, CDR1 is ENHRY and CDR2 is SYGVKD. V lost 7 bases to trimming and J lost 3 bases, with 16 bases between them. CDR3 DNA: TGTGCCATCAAGGGAAAAGGGGATCGCTACGAGCAGTACTTC. It is translated as CAIKGKGDRYEQYF.

A note on this clonotype: This may stem from a read error, because a much larger clone lies one nucleotide away. The chain combines TRBV7-9 with TRBJ2-1; unclear D gene. The V gene's germline CDR1 is SEHNR and CDR2 FQNEAQ (reference sequence). The CDR3 loop spans 12 amino acids. Trimming shortened V by 1 base and J by 9 bases, and 7 bases separated the two germline ends. CDR3 nucleotide sequence: TGTGCCAGCAGCTTAGTCACGGTTGAGCAGTTCTTC. Its protein is CASSLVTVEQFF.

Regarding this clonotype: This could be a read error, since a much larger clone is one nucleotide away. V and J are TRBV9 and TRBJ1-1; D remains unclear. This CDR3 is 13 amino acids long. Germline V gene lookup returns CDR1 SGDLS and CDR2 YYNGEE. V lost 0 bases and J 4 bases, leaving 7 bases between the germline ends. CDR3 in DNA: TGTGCCAGCAGCGTAGATGGGCTCACTGAAGCTTTCTTT. This gives the protein CASSVDGLTEAFF.

The genes are TRBV7-2 and TRBJ1-1; no firm D call. Looked up from germline, CDR1 is SGHTA and CDR2 is FQGNSA. The CDR3 runs to 12 residues. With 3 bases removed from V and 4 bases from J, the gap between germline ends came to 6 bases. CDR3 protein: CASSFFPTEAFF. Here the CDR3 DNA reads TGTGCCAGCAGCTTTTTTCCCACTGAAGCTTTCTTT.

V gene TRBV11-2 combines with J gene TRBJ2-3; 10 nucleotides line up with TRBD2. Germline values: CDR1 SGHAT, CDR2 FQNNGV. V was clipped by 1 base and J by 4 bases; unmatched bases: 5. The CDR3 is made up of 16 amino acids. The CDR3 spells CASSLGQRGGPDTQYF. The DNA of the CDR3 is TGTGCCAGCAGCTTAGGTCAGCGGGGGGGCCCAGATACGCAGTATTTT.

This clonotype was seen a handful of times. The rearrangement joins TRBV20-1 to TRBJ2-1; TRBD2 matches 10 bases. Unmatched junction bases numbered 9, after V lost 1 base and J lost 3 bases. The V gene's germline CDR1 is DFQATT and CDR2 SNEGSKA (reference sequence). This CDR3 is built from 17 residues. The CDR3 sequence: CSARVRNLAGGYNEQFF. The CDR3 DNA reads as TGCAGTGCTAGAGTGCGCAACTTAGCGGGGGGCTACAATGAGCAGTTCTTC.

The V gene is TRBV2, the J gene TRBJ2-3; no definite D call. Germline CDR1 and CDR2: SNHLY and FYNNEI. CDR3 length: 14 amino acids. V was trimmed by 4 bases and J by 7 bases, leaving 15 bases between them. The CDR3 here is CASSARTGWNTQYF. The CDR3 DNA is TGTGCCAGCAGTGCACGGACCGGCTGGAATACGCAGTATTTT.